Below, 2 T cell receptor beta chains from the same sample are listed, as sequenced in a study of regulatory T cells in long-lasting Graves disease. Arm-PCR of CDR3 regions and iRepertoire HTBI primers were the basis on which TCR beta libraries were built. From the multiplex PCR reads, TCRdb called clonotypes with MiXCR, one entry per CDR3 protein. The sample lists fewer than 550,000 distinct CDR3 sequences; about 16% were seen once. Time point given: newly diagnosed GD, antithyroid drugs for less than 3 months. RNA from PBMCs was the source of the TCR library. These sequences were also reported in another study, on T cells in Graves' hyperthyroidism and ophthalmopathy.

The sample was peripheral blood mononuclear cells (PBMCs), taken at new diagnosis, from a patient treated with antithyroid drugs. The receptors shown here come from a woman in her late teens or twenties with Graves disease.

In the case of this clonotype: One base away lies a much larger clone, so this may be a sequencing read error. V usage is TRBV7-2 and J usage is TRBJ2-5; possible D gene TRBD2, 7 bases. The CDR3 covers 14 residues. Trimming removed 3 bases from V and 1 base from J, with 9 bases in between. Germline values: CDR1 SGHTA, CDR2 FQGNSA. CDR3: CASSFGGRQETQYF. CDR3 coding DNA: TGTGCCAGCAGCTTCGGGGGGCGCCAAGAGACCCAGTACTTC.

This clonotype was counted a few times. This rearrangement joins TRBV4-1 to TRBJ2-7; TRBD2 agrees at 16 bases. Per the germline V gene, CDR1 is MGHRA and CDR2 is YSYEKL. The CDR3 length is 17 residues. Unmatched junction bases numbered 7, after V lost 4 bases and J lost 4 bases. Here the CDR3 DNA reads TGCGCCAGCAGCCTAGGGACTAGCGGGAGGGCCGGGTACGAGCAGTACTTC. It encodes CASSLGTSGRAGYEQYF.